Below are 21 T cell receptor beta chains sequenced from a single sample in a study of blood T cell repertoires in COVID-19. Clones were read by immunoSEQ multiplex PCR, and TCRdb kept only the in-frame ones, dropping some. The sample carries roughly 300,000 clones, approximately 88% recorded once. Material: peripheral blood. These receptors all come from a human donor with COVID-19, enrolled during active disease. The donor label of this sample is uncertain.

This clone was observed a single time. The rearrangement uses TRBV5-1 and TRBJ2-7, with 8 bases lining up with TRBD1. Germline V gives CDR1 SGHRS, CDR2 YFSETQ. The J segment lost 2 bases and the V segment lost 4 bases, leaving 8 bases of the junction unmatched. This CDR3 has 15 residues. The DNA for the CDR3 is TGCGCCAGCAGCACAAGACAGGGGATAGCCTACGAGCAGTACTTC. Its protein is CASSTRQGIAYEQYF. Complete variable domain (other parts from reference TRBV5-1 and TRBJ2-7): KAGVTQTPRYLIKTRGQQVTLSCSPISGHRSVSWYQQTPGQGLQFLFEYFSETQRNKGNFPGRFSGRQFSNSRSEMNVSTLELGDSALYLCASSTRQGIAYEQYFGPGTRLTVT.

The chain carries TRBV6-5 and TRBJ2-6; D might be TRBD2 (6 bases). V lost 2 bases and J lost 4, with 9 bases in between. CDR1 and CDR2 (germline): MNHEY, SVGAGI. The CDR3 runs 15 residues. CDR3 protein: CASSYGGTGANVLTF. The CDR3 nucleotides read TGTGCCAGCAGTTACGGAGGGACGGGGGCCAACGTCCTGACTTTC.

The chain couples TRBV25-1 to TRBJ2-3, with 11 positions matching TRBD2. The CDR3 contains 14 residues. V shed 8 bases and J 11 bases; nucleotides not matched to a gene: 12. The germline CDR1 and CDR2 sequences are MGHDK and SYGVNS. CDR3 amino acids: CASRLAGGPGEQYF. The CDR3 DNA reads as TGTGCCAGCCGGCTAGCGGGAGGTCCAGGAGAGCAGTATTTT.

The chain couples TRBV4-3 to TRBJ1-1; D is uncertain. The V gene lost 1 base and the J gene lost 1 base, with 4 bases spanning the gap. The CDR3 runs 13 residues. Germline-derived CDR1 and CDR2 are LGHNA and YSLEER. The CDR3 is CASSQGANTEAFF. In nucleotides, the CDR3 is TGCGCCAGCAGCCAAGGGGCGAACACTGAAGCTTTCTTT.

CDR3 nucleotides: TGTGCCAGTAGCGCCGGGACAGGAACCTACGAGCAGTACTTC. It is translated as CASSAGTGTYEQYF. This chain joins TRBV19 and TRBJ2-7; 8 positions match TRBD1. The CDR3 is 14 residues long. Per the germline V gene, CDR1 is LNHDA and CDR2 is SQIVND (reference sequence). The junction had 6 bases not matched to a gene; V was cut back by 6 bases and J by 2 bases.

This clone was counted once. The CDR3 here is CASSLNSGSVYEQYF. In nucleotides, the CDR3 is TGCGCCAGCAGCTTGAATAGCGGGAGTGTCTACGAGCAGTACTTC. The chain links TRBV5-1 to TRBJ2-7, with 9 nucleotides matching TRBD2. After removal of 1 base from V and 3 bases from J, the junction contained 5 bases not matched to a gene. The germline CDR1 and CDR2 sequences are SGHRS and YFSETQ. CDR3 length equals 15 residues.

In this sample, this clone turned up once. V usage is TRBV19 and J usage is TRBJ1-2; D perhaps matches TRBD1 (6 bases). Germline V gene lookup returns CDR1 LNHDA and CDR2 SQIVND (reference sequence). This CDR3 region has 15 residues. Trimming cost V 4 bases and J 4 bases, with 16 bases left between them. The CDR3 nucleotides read TGTGCCAGTAGTAAGGTCCCCAGGGGTCTCTATGGCTACACCTTC. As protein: CASSKVPRGLYGYTF.

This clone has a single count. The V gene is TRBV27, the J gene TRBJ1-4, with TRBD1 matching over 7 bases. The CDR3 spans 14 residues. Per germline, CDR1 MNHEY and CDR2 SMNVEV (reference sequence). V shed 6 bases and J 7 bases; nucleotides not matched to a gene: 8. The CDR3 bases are TGTGCCAGCAGAAGGGGGGACAGTCCTGAAAAACTGTTTTTT. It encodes CASRRGDSPEKLFF.

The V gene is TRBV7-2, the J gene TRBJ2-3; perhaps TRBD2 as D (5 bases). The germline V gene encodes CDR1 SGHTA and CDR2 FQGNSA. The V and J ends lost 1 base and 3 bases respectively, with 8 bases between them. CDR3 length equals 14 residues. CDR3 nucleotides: TGTGCCAGCAGCTTAGGACTATTAACAGATACGCAGTATTTT. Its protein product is CASSLGLLTDTQYF.

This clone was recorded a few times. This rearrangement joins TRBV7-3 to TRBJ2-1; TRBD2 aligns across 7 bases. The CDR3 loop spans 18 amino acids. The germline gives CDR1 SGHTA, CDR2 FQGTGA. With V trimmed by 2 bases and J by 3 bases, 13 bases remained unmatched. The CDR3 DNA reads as TGTGCCAGCAGCTTACAGCCGTCTAGCGGCTCTATCTACAATGAGCAGTTCTTC. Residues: CASSLQPSSGSIYNEQFF.

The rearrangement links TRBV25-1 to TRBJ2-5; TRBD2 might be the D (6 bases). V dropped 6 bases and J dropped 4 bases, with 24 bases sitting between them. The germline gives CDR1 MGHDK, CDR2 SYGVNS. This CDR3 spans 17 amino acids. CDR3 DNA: TGTGCCAGCAGCCCAAGGATGGGGGGAATCGGTTTAGAGACCCAGTACTTC. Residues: CASSPRMGGIGLETQYF. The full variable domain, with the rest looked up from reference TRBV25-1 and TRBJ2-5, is EADIYQTPRYLVIGTGKKITLECSQTMGHDKMYWYQQDPGMELHLIHYSYGVNSTEKGDLSSESTVSRIRTEHFPLTLESARPSHTSQYLCASSPRMGGIGLETQYFGPGTRLLVL.

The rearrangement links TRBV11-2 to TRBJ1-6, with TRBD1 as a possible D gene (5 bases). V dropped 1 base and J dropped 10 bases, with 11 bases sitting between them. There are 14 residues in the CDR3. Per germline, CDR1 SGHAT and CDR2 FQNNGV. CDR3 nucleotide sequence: TGTGCCAGCAGCTTAGGGGCGGGGCCCTCACCCCTCCACTTT. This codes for CASSLGAGPSPLHF. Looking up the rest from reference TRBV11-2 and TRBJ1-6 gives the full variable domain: EAGVAQSPRYKIIEKRQSVAFWCNPISGHATLYWYQQILGQGPKLLIQFQNNGVVDDSQLPKDRFSAERLKGVDSTLKIQPAKLEDSAVYLCASSLGAGPSPLHFGNGTRLTVT.

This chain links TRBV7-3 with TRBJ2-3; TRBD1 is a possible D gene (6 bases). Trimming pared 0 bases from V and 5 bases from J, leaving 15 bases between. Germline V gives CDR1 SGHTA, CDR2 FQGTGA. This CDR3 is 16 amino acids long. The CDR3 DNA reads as TGTGCCAGCAGCTTAACGGGGTCAGGGGTGGGAGATACGCAGTATTTT. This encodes CASSLTGSGVGDTQYF.

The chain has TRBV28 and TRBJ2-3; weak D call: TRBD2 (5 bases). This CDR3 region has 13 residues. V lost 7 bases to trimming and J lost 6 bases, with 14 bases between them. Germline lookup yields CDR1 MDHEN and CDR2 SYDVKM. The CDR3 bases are TGTGCCAGCACGCAAGAGAGGGCGGATACGCAGTATTTT. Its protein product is CASTQERADTQYF.

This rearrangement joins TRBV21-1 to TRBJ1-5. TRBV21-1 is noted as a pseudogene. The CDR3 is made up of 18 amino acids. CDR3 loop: CASSKVFEAGDPDQPQHF. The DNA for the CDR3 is TGTGCCAGCAGCAAAGTTTTTGAGGCGGGGGACCCAGATCAGCCCCAGCATTTT.

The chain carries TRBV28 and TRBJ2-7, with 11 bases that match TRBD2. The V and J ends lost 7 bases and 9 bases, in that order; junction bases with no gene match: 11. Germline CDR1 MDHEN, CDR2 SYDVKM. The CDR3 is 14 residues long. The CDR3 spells CASNLVAGGPVQYF. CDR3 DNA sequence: TGTGCCAGCAACCTTGTAGCGGGAGGGCCCGTGCAGTACTTC.

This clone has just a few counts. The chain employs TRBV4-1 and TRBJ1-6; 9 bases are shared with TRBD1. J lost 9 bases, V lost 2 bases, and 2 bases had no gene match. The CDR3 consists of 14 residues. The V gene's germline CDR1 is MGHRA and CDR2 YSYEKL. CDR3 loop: CASSQTGGSSPLHF. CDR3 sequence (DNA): TGCGCCAGCAGCCAAACAGGGGGCTCTTCACCCCTCCACTTT.

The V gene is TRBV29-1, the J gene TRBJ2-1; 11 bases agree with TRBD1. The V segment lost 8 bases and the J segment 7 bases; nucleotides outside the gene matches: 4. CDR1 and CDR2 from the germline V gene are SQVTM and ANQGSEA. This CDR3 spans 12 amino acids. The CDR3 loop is CSMGQGGNEQFF. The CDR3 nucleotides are TGCAGCATGGGACAGGGGGGGAATGAGCAGTTCTTC.

The CDR3 reads CASSQTRTYNEQFF. DNA of the CDR3: TGTGCCAGCAGTCAGACTAGGACATACAATGAGCAGTTCTTC. The chain combines TRBV3-1 (or the pseudogene TRBV3-2) with TRBJ2-1, with D possibly matching TRBD2 (6 bases). The CDR3 extends over 14 amino acids. V lost 6 bases and J lost 4, with 13 bases in between. Germline V gene sequence: CDR1 LGHDT, CDR2 YNNKEL (reference sequence).

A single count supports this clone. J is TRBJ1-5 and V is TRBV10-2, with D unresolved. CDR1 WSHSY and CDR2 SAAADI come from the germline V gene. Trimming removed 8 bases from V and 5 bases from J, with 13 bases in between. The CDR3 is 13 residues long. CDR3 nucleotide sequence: TGCGCCAGCCGGGTTGGGGAGTATCAGCCCCAGCATTTT. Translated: CASRVGEYQPQHF.

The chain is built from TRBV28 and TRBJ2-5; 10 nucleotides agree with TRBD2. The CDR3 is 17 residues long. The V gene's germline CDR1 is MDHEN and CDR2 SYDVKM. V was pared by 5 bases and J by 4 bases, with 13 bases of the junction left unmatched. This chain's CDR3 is CASSAWGPSGSGETQYF. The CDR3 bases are TGTGCCAGCAGTGCATGGGGGCCTAGCGGGAGTGGAGAGACCCAGTACTTC.